These 6 T cell receptor beta chains were sequenced from one sample in a study of blood T cell repertoires in COVID-19. Clones were sequenced by immunoSEQ multiplex PCR, and TCRdb holds only the in-frame ones, with some missing. The sample holds a few hundred thousand clones, around 88% seen once. The sample was peripheral blood. The receptors shown here come from a woman between 25 and 40 years old who had recovered from COVID-19.

The CDR3 bases are TGTGCCAGCAGGTCCCCACAGGCAGGGGCTGGAAACACCATATATTTT. Translated, it gives CASRSPQAGAGNTIYF. V usage is TRBV7-2 and J usage is TRBJ1-3, with D perhaps TRBD1 (6 bases). Germline V gene sequence: CDR1 SGHTA, CDR2 FQGNSA. The length of the CDR3 is 16 residues. The ends were cut back, 6 bases at V and 2 bases at J, with 17 bases in the middle.

The CDR3 spells CASSPFDVLREYGYTF. The CDR3 coding sequence is TGTGCCAGCTCACCATTCGACGTATTGAGGGAATATGGCTACACCTTC. V is TRBV18 and J is TRBJ1-2; no firm D call. The V gene lost 2 bases and the J gene lost 5 bases, with 18 bases spanning the gap. The CDR3 has 16 amino acids. Germline CDR1 KGHSH, CDR2 LQKENI.

The chain combines TRBV28 with TRBJ1-4; D is unresolved. Between the trimmed V and J ends, which lost 6 bases and 3 bases, there was a span of 11 bases. CDR1 and CDR2 from the germline V gene are MDHEN and SYDVKM. There are 14 residues in the CDR3. The CDR3 sequence: CASRRASPNEKLFF. CDR3 bases: TGTGCCAGCAGGAGGGCCTCCCCTAATGAAAAACTGTTTTTT.

The chain couples TRBV7-8 to TRBJ2-5, with a tentative D call TRBD2 (5 bases). Trimming shortened V by 5 bases and J by 7 bases, and 14 bases separated the two germline ends. The CDR3 covers 13 residues. CDR1 SGHVS and CDR2 FQNEAQ come from the germline V gene. CDR3 bases: TGTGCCAGCAGCCCGGGAATCCTTGGGACCCAGTACTTC. This translates into CASSPGILGTQYF.

The chain joins TRBV7-3 to TRBJ1-2; 8 bases match TRBD1. The CDR3 is 13 amino acids. The V gene end was trimmed by 4 bases and the J gene end by 9 bases; junction bases not matched to a gene: 7. Germline V gives CDR1 SGHTA, CDR2 FQGTGA. CDR3 DNA: TGTGCCAGCAGCTCCACAGGGGGGATTAGCTACACCTTC. The encoded protein is CASSSTGGISYTF.

The chain is built from TRBV5-1 and TRBJ2-7; 11 bases line up with TRBD1. The CDR3 contains 14 residues. Per germline, CDR1 SGHRS and CDR2 YFSETQ. J gave up 6 bases and V 4 bases, and 6 bases lay outside the gene matches. The CDR3 region is CASSQGTGGSEQYF. Here the CDR3 DNA reads TGCGCCAGCAGCCAGGGGACAGGGGGTAGCGAGCAGTACTTC. Full variable domain (remainder filled in from reference TRBV5-1 and TRBJ2-7): KAGVTQTPRYLIKTRGQQVTLSCSPISGHRSVSWYQQTPGQGLQFLFEYFSETQRNKGNFPGRFSGRQFSNSRSEMNVSTLELGDSALYLCASSQGTGGSEQYFGPGTRLTVT.